Presented here are 13 T cell receptor beta chains from one specimen sequenced in a study of neurological immune-mediated disorders. Specified time point: longitudinal time-point 1 (baseline). Using its own MiXCR run on the 5' RACE reads, TCRdb lists one record per CDR3 protein. Of tens of thousands of distinct CDR3 sequences listed, approximately 10% are singletons. The sequenced sample consisted of PBMCs. The source is a man aged 25 to 40 in good health.

This clonotype was picked up many times. The chain has TRBV5-1 and TRBJ2-1, with 9 bases that match TRBD2. Germline loops: CDR1 SGHRS, CDR2 YFSETQ. Unmatched junction bases numbered 8, after V lost 1 base and J lost 9 bases. The CDR3 sequence is 15 residues long. CDR3 sequence reads: CASSLSTSGSVEQFF. The CDR3 nucleotides are TGCGCCAGCAGCTTGTCGACTAGCGGCAGCGTTGAGCAGTTCTTC.

The table lists this clonotype with many counts. This chain uses TRBV20-1 with TRBJ2-1; the D gene is possibly TRBD2 (5 bases). V was cut by 4 bases and J by 3 bases, with 16 bases left in between. Germline lookup yields CDR1 DFQATT and CDR2 SNEGSKA (reference sequence). This CDR3 spans 15 amino acids. The CDR3 bases are TGCAGTGCTATTACAGCGGAATGGATCTACAATGAGCAGTTCTTC. It specifies CSAITAEWIYNEQFF.

The sample holds many counts of this clonotype. The rearrangement uses TRBV6-5 and TRBJ1-2, with TRBD1 as a possible D gene (5 bases). Per germline, CDR1 MNHEY and CDR2 SVGAGI. The CDR3 is 13 residues long. V was pared by 3 bases and J by 7 bases, with 12 bases between. Here the CDR3 DNA reads TGTGCCAGCAGTTATCGGGACCTTCGTGGCTACACCTTC. Translating it yields CASSYRDLRGYTF.

This clonotype was detected only a few times. Just one base apart from a much larger clone, this may be a read error. This chain joins TRBV6-1 and TRBJ1-6, with TRBD1 matching over 7 bases. The CDR3 runs 13 residues. Germline CDR1 MNHNS, CDR2 SASEGT. Written as DNA, the CDR3 is TGTGTCAGCGGGGGACAGATTAATTCACCCCTCCACTTT. It codes for CVSGGQINSPLHF.

This clonotype was seen at least ten times. This chain joins TRBV5-1 and TRBJ2-1; D not certain. CDR1 is SGHRS and CDR2 is YFSETQ in the germline V gene. The CDR3 extends over 15 amino acids. Trimming shortened V by 0 bases and J by 2 bases, and 9 bases separated the two germline ends. Here the CDR3 reads CASSLVADPYNEQFF. In DNA, the CDR3 is TGCGCCAGCAGCTTGGTGGCGGATCCCTACAATGAGCAGTTCTTC.

This clonotype was detected many times. This rearrangement joins TRBV28 to TRBJ2-7, with a possible D match to TRBD1 (5 bases). This CDR3 contains 15 residues. V was shortened by 6 bases and J by 3 bases, with 18 bases between the two germline ends. Per the germline V gene, CDR1 is MDHEN and CDR2 is SYDVKM. The CDR3 DNA follows: TGTGCCAGCAGGACACTACGGCAGGGTTTCTACGAGCAGTACTTC. Its protein product is CASRTLRQGFYEQYF.

The chain links TRBV6-1 to TRBJ1-2; 7 bases align to TRBD1. Germline CDR1 and CDR2: MNHNS and SASEGT. Trimming cost V 7 bases and J 4 bases; bases outside gene matches: 6. The CDR3 runs 13 residues. The DNA of the CDR3 is TGTGCCAGCAAGTATGGACAGGTCTATGGCTACACCTTC. It specifies CASKYGQVYGYTF.

The table lists this clonotype with many counts. The V gene is TRBV5-1, the J gene TRBJ2-7, with TRBD1 as a possible D gene (6 bases). The V gene's germline CDR1 is SGHRS and CDR2 YFSETQ. The CDR3 runs 15 residues. The germline V and J ends were trimmed by 0 bases and 4 bases, with 14 bases remaining between them. CDR3 sequence reads: CASSLDTGLVYEQYF. CDR3 bases: TGCGCCAGCAGCTTGGACACAGGGCTAGTTTACGAGCAGTACTTC.

The gene calls are TRBV28 and TRBJ2-5, with D tentatively TRBD1 (5 bases). This CDR3 has 13 residues. Trimming took 11 bases from V and 5 from J, leaving 18 bases between them. From germline, CDR1 is MDHEN and CDR2 SYDVKM. The CDR3 reads CASSGALGETQYF. Here the CDR3 DNA reads TGTGCCTCCAGTGGGGCCTTAGGTGAGACCCAGTACTTC.

This clonotype was found a few times. This chain links TRBV5-5 with TRBJ1-1; D gene ambiguous. V lost 2 bases and J 1 base, leaving 12 bases between the germline ends. CDR1 SGHKS and CDR2 YYEKEE come from the germline V gene (reference sequence). The CDR3 is 15 amino acids. The CDR3 DNA reads TGTGCCAGCAGCTTAGCTCTCACTTCGAACACTGAAGCTTTCTTT. Translated: CASSLALTSNTEAFF.

Ten or more counts support this clonotype. V and J are TRBV5-1 and TRBJ2-2, with D possibly matching TRBD2 (5 bases). CDR1 is SGHRS and CDR2 is YFSETQ in the germline V gene. V lost 7 bases, J lost 1 base, and 8 bases lay in between. The CDR3 has 13 residues. CDR3 amino acids: CASVDWNTGELFF. The CDR3 bases are TGCGCCAGCGTGGACTGGAACACCGGGGAGCTGTTTTTT.

This clonotype was seen ten or more times. J is TRBJ2-5 and V is TRBV2; D is undetermined. The CDR3 is 10 residues long. V lost 8 bases, J lost 6 bases, and 7 bases lay in between. The germline V gene has CDR1 SNHLY and CDR2 FYNNEI. The CDR3 loop reads CASFRKTQYF. DNA of the CDR3: TGTGCCAGCTTTCGGAAGACCCAGTACTTC.

This clonotype was found a few times. The V call is TRBV10-3, the J call TRBJ2-1; no reliable D call. Trimming pared 6 bases from V and 4 bases from J, leaving 13 bases between. The length of the CDR3 is 14 residues. The germline gives CDR1 ENHRY, CDR2 SYGVKD. CDR3 amino acids: CAIREPLQYNEQFF. CDR3 nucleotides: TGTGCCATCAGGGAACCTCTACAATACAATGAGCAGTTCTTC.